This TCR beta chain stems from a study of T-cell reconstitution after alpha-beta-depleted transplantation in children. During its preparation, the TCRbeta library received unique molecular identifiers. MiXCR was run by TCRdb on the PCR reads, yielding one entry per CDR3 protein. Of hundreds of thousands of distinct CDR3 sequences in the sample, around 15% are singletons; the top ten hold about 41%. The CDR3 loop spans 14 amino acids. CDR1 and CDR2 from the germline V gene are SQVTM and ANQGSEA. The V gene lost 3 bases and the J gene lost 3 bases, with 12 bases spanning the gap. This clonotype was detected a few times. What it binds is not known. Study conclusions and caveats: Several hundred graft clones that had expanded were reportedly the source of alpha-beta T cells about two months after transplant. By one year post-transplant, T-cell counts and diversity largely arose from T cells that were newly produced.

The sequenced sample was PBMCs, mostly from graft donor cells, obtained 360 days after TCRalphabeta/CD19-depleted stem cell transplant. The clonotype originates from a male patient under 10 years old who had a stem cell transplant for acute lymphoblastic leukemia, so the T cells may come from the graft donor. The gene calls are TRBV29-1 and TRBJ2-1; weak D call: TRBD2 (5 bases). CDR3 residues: CSVDGGSNYNEQFF. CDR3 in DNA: TGCAGCGTTGATGGAGGATCCAACTACAATGAGCAGTTCTTC.